This T cell receptor (beta chain) was captured in a study of cytomegalovirus exposure and HLA in healthy donors. The CDR3 loop spans 16 amino acids. The V gene's germline CDR1 is SGHRS and CDR2 YFSETQ. V gave up 4 bases and J gave up 2 bases; unmatched junction bases: 3. PCR was performed using 60 Vbeta and 13 Jbeta primers. TCRdb keeps only in-frame clones here, not all; method: immunoSEQ multiplex PCR. The sample has some 250,000 clones; roughly four fifths are singletons. Sequences were obtained from PBMCs. The chain joins TRBV5-1 to TRBJ2-1; 13 nucleotides match TRBD2. The TCR comes from an older woman in good health and CMV-seropositive. In nucleotides, the CDR3 is TGCGCCAGCAGCCGAGGGACTAGCGGGGCCTACAATGAGCAGTTCTTC. This translates into CASSRGTSGAYNEQFF. Complete variable domain (other parts from reference TRBV5-1 and TRBJ2-1): KAGVTQTPRYLIKTRGQQVTLSCSPISGHRSVSWYQQTPGQGLQFLFEYFSETQRNKGNFPGRFSGRQFSNSRSEMNVSTLELGDSALYLCASSRGTSGAYNEQFFGPGTRLTVL.